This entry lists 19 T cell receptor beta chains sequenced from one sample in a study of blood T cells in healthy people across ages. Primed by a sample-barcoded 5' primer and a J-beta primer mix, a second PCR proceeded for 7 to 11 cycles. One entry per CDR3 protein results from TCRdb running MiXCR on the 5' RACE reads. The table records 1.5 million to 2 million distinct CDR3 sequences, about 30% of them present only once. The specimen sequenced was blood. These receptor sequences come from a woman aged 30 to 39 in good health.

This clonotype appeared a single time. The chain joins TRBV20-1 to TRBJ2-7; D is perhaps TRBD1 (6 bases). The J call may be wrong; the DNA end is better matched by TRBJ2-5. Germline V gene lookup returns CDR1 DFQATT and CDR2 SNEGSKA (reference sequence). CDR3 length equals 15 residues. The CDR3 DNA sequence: TGCAGTGCTAGGGGGGTAGACAGGAGCGAAGAGACCCAGTACTTC. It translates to CSARGVDRSEETQYF.

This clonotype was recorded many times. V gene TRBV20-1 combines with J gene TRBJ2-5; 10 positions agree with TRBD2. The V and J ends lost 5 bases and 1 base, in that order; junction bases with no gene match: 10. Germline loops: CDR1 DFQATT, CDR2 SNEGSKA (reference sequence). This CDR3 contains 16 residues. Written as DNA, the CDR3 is TGCAGTGCTGGATTCTGGACTAGCGGACTCCAAGAGACCCAGTACTTC. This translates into CSAGFWTSGLQETQYF.

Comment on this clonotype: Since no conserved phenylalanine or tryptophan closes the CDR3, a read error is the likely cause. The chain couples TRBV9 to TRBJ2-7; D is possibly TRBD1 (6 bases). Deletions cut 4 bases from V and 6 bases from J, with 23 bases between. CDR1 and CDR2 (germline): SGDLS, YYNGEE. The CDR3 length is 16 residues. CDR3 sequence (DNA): TGTGCCAGCAGCCCTACACAGGGTTCCCCCCGGGGCGAGCAGTACCTC. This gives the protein CASSPTQGSPRGEQYL.

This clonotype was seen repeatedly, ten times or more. CDR3: CSAQNQETQYF. In DNA, the CDR3 is TGCAGTGCACAGAACCAAGAGACCCAGTACTTC. The gene calls are TRBV20-1 and TRBJ2-5, with D unclear. Germline CDR1 is DFQATT and CDR2 is SNEGSKA (reference sequence). V was cut by 6 bases and J by 0 bases, with 5 bases left in between. The CDR3 has 11 amino acids.

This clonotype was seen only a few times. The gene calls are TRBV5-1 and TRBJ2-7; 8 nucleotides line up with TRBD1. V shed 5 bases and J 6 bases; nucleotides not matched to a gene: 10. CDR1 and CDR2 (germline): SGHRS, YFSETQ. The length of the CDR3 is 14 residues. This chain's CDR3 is CASRSTGEGREQYF. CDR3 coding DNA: TGCGCCAGCAGATCGACAGGGGAAGGACGCGAGCAGTACTTC.

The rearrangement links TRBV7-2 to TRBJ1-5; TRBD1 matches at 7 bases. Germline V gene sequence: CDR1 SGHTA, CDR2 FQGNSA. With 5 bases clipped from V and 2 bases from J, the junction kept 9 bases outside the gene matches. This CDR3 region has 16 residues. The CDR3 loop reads CASSRFTGVRNQPQHF. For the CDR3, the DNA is TGTGCCAGCAGCCGATTCACAGGGGTGCGCAATCAGCCCCAGCATTTT.

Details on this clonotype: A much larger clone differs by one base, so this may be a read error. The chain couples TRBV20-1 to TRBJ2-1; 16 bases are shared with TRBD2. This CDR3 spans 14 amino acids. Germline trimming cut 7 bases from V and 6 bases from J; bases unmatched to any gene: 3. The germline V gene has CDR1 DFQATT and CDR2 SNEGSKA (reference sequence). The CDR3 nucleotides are TGCAGTGTCGGGACTAGCGGGAGGGCCAATGAGCAGTTCTTC. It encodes CSVGTSGRANEQFF.

CDR3 DNA sequence: TGTGCCAGCAGTAAGAGACTAGCGGACAATGAGCAGTTCTTC. Its protein is CASSKRLADNEQFF. The V call is TRBV9, the J call TRBJ2-1; 9 bases fit TRBD2. V gave up 5 bases and J gave up 5 bases; unmatched junction bases: 5. This CDR3 spans 14 amino acids. Per the germline V gene, CDR1 is SGDLS and CDR2 is YYNGEE.

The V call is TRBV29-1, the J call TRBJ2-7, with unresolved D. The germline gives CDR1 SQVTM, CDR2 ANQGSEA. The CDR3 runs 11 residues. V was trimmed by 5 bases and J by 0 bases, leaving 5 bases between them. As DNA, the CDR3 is TGCAGCGTTACCAGCTCCTACGAGCAGTACTTC. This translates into CSVTSSYEQYF.

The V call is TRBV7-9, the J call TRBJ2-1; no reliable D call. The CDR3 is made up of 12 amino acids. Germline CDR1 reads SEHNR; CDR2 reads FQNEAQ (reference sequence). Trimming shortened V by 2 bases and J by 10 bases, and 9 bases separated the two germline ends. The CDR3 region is CASSLHPSEQFF. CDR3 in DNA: TGTGCCAGCAGCTTACATCCCTCGGAGCAGTTCTTC. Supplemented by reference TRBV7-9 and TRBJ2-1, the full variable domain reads DTGVSQNPRHKITKRGQNVTFRCDPISEHNRLYWYRQTLGQGPEFLTYFQNEAQLEKSRLLSDRFSAERPKGSFSTLEIQRTEQGDSAMYLCASSLHPSEQFFGPGTRLTVL.

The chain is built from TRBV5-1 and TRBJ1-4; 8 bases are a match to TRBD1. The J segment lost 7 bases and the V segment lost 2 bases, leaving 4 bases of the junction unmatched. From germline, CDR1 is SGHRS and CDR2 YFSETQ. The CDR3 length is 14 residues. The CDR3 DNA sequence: TGCGCCAGCAGCTTCAGGGGGCCCAGTGAAAAACTGTTTTTT. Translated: CASSFRGPSEKLFF.

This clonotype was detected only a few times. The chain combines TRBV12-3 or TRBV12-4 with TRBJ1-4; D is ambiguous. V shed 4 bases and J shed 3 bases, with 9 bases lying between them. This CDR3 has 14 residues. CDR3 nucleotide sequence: TGTGCCAGCAGTTCGGCGGGAGCTAATGAAAAACTGTTTTTT. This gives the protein CASSSAGANEKLFF.

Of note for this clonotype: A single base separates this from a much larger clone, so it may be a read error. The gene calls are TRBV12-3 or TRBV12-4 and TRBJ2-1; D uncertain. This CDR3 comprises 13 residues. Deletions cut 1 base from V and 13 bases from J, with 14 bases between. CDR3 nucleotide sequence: TGTGCCAGCAGTTTAGATGTTCCGGAGACCCAGTTCTTC. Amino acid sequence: CASSLDVPETQFF.

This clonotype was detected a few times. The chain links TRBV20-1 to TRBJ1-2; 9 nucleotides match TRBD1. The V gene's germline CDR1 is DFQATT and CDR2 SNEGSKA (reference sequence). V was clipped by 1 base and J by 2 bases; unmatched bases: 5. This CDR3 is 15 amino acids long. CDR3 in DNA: TGCAGTGCTAGAGCCGGGACAGGGATGAACTATGGCTACACCTTC. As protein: CSARAGTGMNYGYTF.

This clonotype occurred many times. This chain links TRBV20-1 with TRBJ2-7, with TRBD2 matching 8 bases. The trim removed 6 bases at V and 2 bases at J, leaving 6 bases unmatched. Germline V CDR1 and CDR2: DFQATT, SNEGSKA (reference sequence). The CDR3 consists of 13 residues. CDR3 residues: CSAPGGLTYEQYF. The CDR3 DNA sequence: TGCAGTGCCCCGGGGGGGCTCACCTACGAGCAGTACTTC.

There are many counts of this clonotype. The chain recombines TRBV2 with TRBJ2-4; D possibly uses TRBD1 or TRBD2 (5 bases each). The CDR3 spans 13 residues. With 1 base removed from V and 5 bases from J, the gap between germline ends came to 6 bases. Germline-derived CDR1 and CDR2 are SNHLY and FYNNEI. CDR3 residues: CASSEEGQNIQYF. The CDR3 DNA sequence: TGTGCCAGCAGTGAAGAGGGACAAAACATTCAGTACTTC.

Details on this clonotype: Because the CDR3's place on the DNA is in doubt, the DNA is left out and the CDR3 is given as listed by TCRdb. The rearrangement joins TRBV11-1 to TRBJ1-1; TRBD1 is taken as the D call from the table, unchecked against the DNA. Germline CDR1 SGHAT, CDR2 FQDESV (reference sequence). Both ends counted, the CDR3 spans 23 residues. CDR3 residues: CASSTNRGRGETQYFGPGTEAFF.

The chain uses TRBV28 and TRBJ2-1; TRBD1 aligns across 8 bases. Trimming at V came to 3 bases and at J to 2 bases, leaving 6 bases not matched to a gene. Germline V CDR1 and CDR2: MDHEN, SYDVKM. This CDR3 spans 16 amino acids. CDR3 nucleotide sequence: TGTGCCAGCAGTTTGGCCAGGGGGCTGACCTACAATGAGCAGTTCTTC. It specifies CASSLARGLTYNEQFF. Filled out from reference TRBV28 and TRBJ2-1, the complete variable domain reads DVKVTQSSRYLVKRTGEKVFLECVQDMDHENMFWYRQDPGLGLRLIYFSYDVKMKEKGDIPEGYSVSREKKERFSLILESASTNQTSMYLCASSLARGLTYNEQFFGPGTRLTVL.

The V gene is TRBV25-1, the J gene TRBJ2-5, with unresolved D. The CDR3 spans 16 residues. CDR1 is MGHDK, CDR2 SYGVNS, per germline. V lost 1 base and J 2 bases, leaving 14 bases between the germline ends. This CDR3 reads CASSESISWLQETQYF. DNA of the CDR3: TGTGCCAGCAGTGAATCGATTAGTTGGTTACAAGAGACCCAGTACTTC.